This T cell receptor beta chain was captured in a study of CD4 T cells in relation to SARS-CoV-2 and coronaviruses. Study context: ViraFEST: roughly 10-day antigen culture of PBMCs, then TCR beta CDR3 sequencing. The HLA restriction of the shared crossreactive spike epitopes was mapped. Study results and limitations: This crossreactivity analysis covered spike protein alone, no other viral proteins.

Sequenced by immunoSEQ multiplex PCR; TCRdb stores in-frame clones only, minus some. The sample includes tens of thousands of clones, over 65% of them seen just once. V lost 4 bases, J lost 9 bases, and 18 bases stayed unmatched. The CDR3 length is 18 residues. Germline CDR1 and CDR2: SGHDT and YYEEEE. Before the COVID-19 pandemic, during about 2011-2019, CD4+ T cells were taken from unexposed donors. Isolation of CD4+ T cells took place after less than 11 days in culture. Half the medium was replaced with IL-2 medium on days 3 and 7. Of note for this clone: Its antigen is still unknown.

Sequencing was done on a sample of CD4+ T cells from PBMCs, cultured in vitro. The gene calls are TRBV5-6 and TRBJ2-1; 11 bases are a match to TRBD1. The sequence derives from a human donor in good health. CDR3 sequence (DNA): TGTGCCAGCAGCACCGGGACAGGGGGATTAGGGGTTAATCCTGAGCAGTTCTTC. It encodes CASSTGTGGLGVNPEQFF.